Presented here are 9 T cell receptor beta chains from one specimen sequenced in a study of shared clonotypes between healthy human individuals (dated by TCRdb to between 2020 and 2021). Receptors were amplified or captured by the immunoSEQ multiplex PCR assay. TCRdb provides this immuneACCESS table in a form limited to in-frame rearrangements. Some clones are lacking; in checked studies, under half of them reflect an unresolved V gene, and why the rest are absent is not known. This sample holds 550,000 to 650,000 clones; about 95% were observed only once. The ten largest clones take up 0.11% of the sample. CD8 naive samples consisted of CD45RO-negative cells that were positively selected for CCR7, yielding a CD45RA+CCR7+ population without TemRA cells. Sequencing was performed on naive CD8+ T cells sorted from blood. The sample's cell subset or site, from its label and the paper: CD45RA+CCR7+. The receptors originated from a woman under 40 in good health.

Remarks on this clone: Other DNA sequences in this sample translate to the same CDR3. V is TRBV27 and J is TRBJ1-3; D gene unclear. The CDR3 totals 14 residues. CDR1 MNHEY and CDR2 SMNVEV come from the germline V gene (reference sequence). The V gene lost 0 bases and the J gene lost 0 bases, with 3 bases spanning the gap. The CDR3 sequence: CASSLSSSGNTIYF. CDR3 coding DNA: TGTGCCAGCAGTTTATCGAGCTCTGGAAACACCATATATTTT.

The rearrangement uses TRBV4-1 and TRBJ1-5; D unresolved. The germline gives CDR1 MGHRA, CDR2 YSYEKL. This CDR3 comprises 13 residues. V was shortened by 4 bases and J by 5 bases, with 9 bases between the two germline ends. CDR3 residues: CASSRGTDQPQHF. The CDR3 nucleotides read TGCGCCAGCAGCCGTGGCACAGATCAGCCCCAGCATTTT.

V usage is TRBV5-6 and J usage is TRBJ1-6, with 11 nucleotides matching TRBD1. Per the germline V gene, CDR1 is SGHDT and CDR2 is YYEEEE. This CDR3 has 16 amino acids. V dropped 2 bases and J dropped 9; count of bases not matched to a gene: 7. Here the CDR3 reads CASSFGTGGSFSPLHF. The DNA for the CDR3 is TGTGCCAGCAGCTTCGGGACAGGGGGAAGTTTTTCACCCCTCCACTTT.

The rearrangement links TRBV6-1 to TRBJ1-2; D is uncertain. The CDR3 loop spans 14 amino acids. Trimming removed 2 bases at V and 6 bases at J, with 13 bases between. The germline gives CDR1 MNHNS, CDR2 SASEGT. CDR3 sequence (DNA): TGTGCCAGCAGTGAAATAGACGGGAGAAATGGCTACACCTTC. It encodes CASSEIDGRNGYTF.

This rearrangement joins TRBV6-5 to TRBJ2-2, with D possibly TRBD2 on 5 matching bases. CDR3 size: 14 residues. Germline CDR1 and CDR2: MNHEY and SVGAGI. Between the trimmed V and J ends, which lost 4 bases and 7 bases, there was a span of 13 bases. The CDR3 reads CASSSDWRGGELFF. The CDR3 nucleotides are TGTGCCAGCAGTTCGGACTGGCGCGGCGGGGAGCTGTTTTTT.

The CDR3 region has the DNA TGTGCCAGCAGCCTATCTGATGGGCAGTTCTTC. As protein: CASSLSDGQFF. The rearrangement joins TRBV5-5 to TRBJ2-1; D unresolved. This CDR3 is built from 11 residues. Looked up from germline, CDR1 is SGHKS and CDR2 is YYEKEE (reference sequence). Trimming pared 4 bases from V and 12 bases from J, leaving 11 bases between.

The chain combines TRBV10-3 with TRBJ2-1; 9 bases agree with TRBD1. Germline-derived CDR1 and CDR2 are ENHRY and SYGVKD. CDR3 size: 15 residues. J gave up 6 bases and V 2 bases, and 5 bases lay outside the gene matches. The CDR3: CAISEGDRDFNEQFF. The CDR3 region has the DNA TGTGCCATCAGTGAGGGGGACAGGGACTTCAATGAGCAGTTCTTC.

This chain uses TRBV27 with TRBJ2-7, with TRBD2 as a possible D gene (6 bases). Germline CDR1 and CDR2: MNHEY and SMNVEV (reference sequence). The V end was cut by 4 bases, the J end by 0 bases, with 7 bases between. This CDR3 region has 13 residues. The CDR3 nucleotides are TGTGCCAGCAGTTGGGGGGACTCCTACGAGCAGTACTTC. It yields the protein CASSWGDSYEQYF.

The gene calls are TRBV19 and TRBJ2-1; D possibly corresponds to TRBD2 (5 bases). Germline V lookup: CDR1 LNHDA, CDR2 SQIVND (reference sequence). The CDR3 has 13 residues. Deletions cut 6 bases from V and 2 bases from J, with 8 bases between. CDR3 DNA sequence: TGTGCCAGTAGCAGCGGCACCTACAATGAGCAGTTCTTC. It codes for CASSSGTYNEQFF.